This T cell receptor beta chain came from a study of metastatic and nonmetastatic thyroid tumors. TCRdb reassembled clones from the PCR reads with MiXCR. The sample carries 25,000 to 30,000 clones, around 25% recorded once. All patients were treatment-naive before thyroid surgery. This CDR3 has 14 amino acids. In germline, CDR1 is DFQATT, CDR2 SNEGSKA (reference sequence). Trimming took 4 bases from V and 5 from J, leaving 18 bases between them. Sequencing used blood. The J gene is TRBJ2-7, the V gene TRBV20-1; D not certain. The receptor was isolated from a female donor with papillary thyroid cancer or a benign thyroid nodule (not recorded which). Some clones in this sample may be carry-over from other donors' samples. CDR3 in amino acids: CSAIFLGRGDEQYF. The DNA of the CDR3 is TGCAGTGCTATATTTCTGGGCAGAGGAGACGAGCAGTACTTC.